A single sample is the source of the 31 T cell receptor beta chains below, sequenced in a study of blood T cells in healthy people across ages (dated by TCRdb to between 2015 and 2017). Preparation of the library involved 5' RACE. Sequencing used an Illumina HiSeq 2500. The second PCR ran for about 6 to 11 cycles and used a J-beta primer mix along with a sample-barcoded 5' primer. TCRdb reworked the public reads: Q25 trimming with fastp, MiXCR clone assembly, productive beta chains retained. Each entry merges the rows of one CDR3 protein and shows their most common DNA and genes. Counted in this sample were over a million distinct CDR3 sequences; 45% of them appeared once. The biggest ten clones account for approximately 20% of the sample. Sequenced: blood. The receptors shown here come from a woman between 55 and 75 years old in good health.

There are a few counts of this clonotype. The rearrangement uses TRBV11-2 and TRBJ2-7; D may be TRBD1 (7 bases). Germline V gene data show CDR1 as SGHAT and CDR2 as FQNNGV. Trimming pared 4 bases from V and 6 bases from J, leaving 13 bases between. The CDR3 loop spans 13 amino acids. The CDR3 nucleotides read TGTGCCAGCAGCTCCTCTCAGGGGGGCGAGCAGTACTTC. Its protein is CASSSSQGGEQYF. Combining the CDR3 with reference TRBV11-2 and TRBJ2-7 gives the whole variable domain EAGVAQSPRYKIIEKRQSVAFWCNPISGHATLYWYQQILGQGPKLLIQFQNNGVVDDSQLPKDRFSAERLKGVDSTLKIQPAKLEDSAVYLCASSSSQGGEQYFGPGTRLTVT.

The V gene is TRBV20-1, the J gene TRBJ1-5, with D maybe TRBD1 (6 bases). Germline values: CDR1 DFQATT, CDR2 SNEGSKA (reference sequence). The ends were cut back, 3 bases at V and 3 bases at J, with 12 bases in the middle. The CDR3 consists of 14 residues. CDR3 DNA sequence: TGCAGTGCTAGTGAGGGGGGACCCAATCAGCCCCAGCATTTT. This translates into CSASEGGPNQPQHF.

With regard to this clonotype: Germline and junction disagree at one end, which may indicate a read error. This chain connects TRBV6-1 to TRBJ2-3, with 10 bases lining up with TRBD1. The germline CDR1 and CDR2 sequences are MNHNS and SASEGT. This CDR3 region has 16 residues. Written as DNA, the CDR3 is TGTACCAGCAGTGGAACCGGGACAGGGGCCCTCATTACGCAGTATTTT. This sequence encodes CTSSGTGTGALITQYF.

The chain recombines TRBV4-2 with TRBJ2-1; 11 bases fit TRBD2. V dropped 0 bases and J dropped 6; count of bases not matched to a gene: 4. The CDR3 spans 16 residues. Germline V gene lookup returns CDR1 LGHNA and CDR2 YNFKEQ. The CDR3 bases are TGTGCCAGCAGCCAAGAAGAGGGGACTAGCGGCAATGAGCAGTTCTTC. Translation gives CASSQEEGTSGNEQFF.

CDR3: CASSLSRQSYNEQYF. The CDR3 nucleotides are TGCGCCAGCAGCCTATCCCGACAGAGTTACAATGAGCAGTACTTC. This chain links TRBV5-1 with TRBJ2-5; maybe TRBD1 (5 bases). The CDR3 consists of 15 residues. Germline lookup yields CDR1 SGHRS and CDR2 YFSETQ. Trimming cost V 4 bases and J 11 bases, with 24 bases left between them.

Comments on this clonotype: This may arise from a read error, as a much more abundant clone is one base away. The chain carries TRBV27 and TRBJ1-5, with D possibly being TRBD1 (5 bases). Trimming removed 5 bases at V and 1 base at J, with 9 bases between. This CDR3 spans 14 amino acids. From germline, CDR1 is MNHEY and CDR2 SMNVEV (reference sequence). CDR3 protein: CASSVAGSNQPQHF. The CDR3 DNA reads TGTGCCAGCAGTGTAGCAGGGAGCAATCAGCCCCAGCATTTT.

This sequence joins TRBV12-3 or TRBV12-4 and TRBJ1-5; no definite D call. The CDR3 is 14 residues long. Trimming removed 7 bases at V and 2 bases at J, with 12 bases between. In DNA form, the CDR3 reads TGTGCCAGCACCCCTCAGAGGGGCAATCAGCCCCAGCATTTT. This sequence encodes CASTPQRGNQPQHF.

The J gene is TRBJ2-7, the V gene TRBV2; D is unclear. Germline V lookup: CDR1 SNHLY, CDR2 FYNNEI. The V end lost 1 base, the J end lost 4 bases, and 14 bases lay between the germline ends. The CDR3 runs to 15 residues. CDR3 in DNA: TGTGCCAGCAGTGAAGGCTCCCCCGGAATATACGAGCAGTACTTC. Amino acids: CASSEGSPGIYEQYF.

The table lists this clonotype with a few counts. This rearrangement joins TRBV3-1 to TRBJ1-5; D is undetermined. This CDR3 is built from 15 residues. Germline values: CDR1 LGHDT, CDR2 YNNKEL (reference sequence). V was cut by 3 bases and J by 3 bases, with 12 bases left in between. The CDR3 is CASSQDLGLNQPQHF. DNA of the CDR3: TGTGCCAGCAGCCAGGACCTGGGCCTCAATCAGCCCCAGCATTTT.

The rearrangement joins TRBV6-5 to TRBJ2-5; TRBD2 matches 8 bases. The better agreement between TRBJ2-7 and the DNA end casts doubt on the J call. Germline lookup yields CDR1 MNHEY and CDR2 SVGAGI. The length of the CDR3 is 16 residues. Written as DNA, the CDR3 is TGTGCCAGCAGTTACTGGGGGAGCGGGAGATTCTACGAGCAGTACTTC. Protein sequence: CASSYWGSGRFYEQYF.

As to this clonotype: One end of the junction fails to match germline, which may point to a read error. The chain couples TRBV27 to TRBJ2-5; D may match TRBD1 or TRBD2 (5 bases each). The germline V gene encodes CDR1 MNHEY and CDR2 SMNVEV (reference sequence). The CDR3 extends over 10 amino acids. This CDR3 reads CVSSPREQYF. In nucleotides, the CDR3 is TGTGTCAGCAGTCCCAGGGAGCAGTACTTC.

The chain couples TRBV11-3 to TRBJ2-1, with 9 bases matching TRBD2. The CDR3 spans 16 residues. Germline-derived CDR1 and CDR2 are SGHNT and YENEEA. The ends lost 4 bases at V and 4 bases at J; junction bases unmatched: 8. The CDR3 region has the DNA TGTGCCAGCAGCTCGAACACTAGCGGGCCTTACAATGAGCAGTTCTTC. Residues: CASSSNTSGPYNEQFF. Full variable domain (rest looked up from reference TRBV11-3 and TRBJ2-1): EAGVVQSPRYKIIEKKQPVAFWCNPISGHNTLYWYLQNLGQGPELLIRYENEEAVDDSQLPKDRFSAERLKGVDSTLKIQPAELGDSAVYLCASSSNTSGPYNEQFFGPGTRLTVL.

This clonotype has just a few counts. This chain uses TRBV18 with TRBJ2-5; D is unclear. The V gene lost 3 bases and the J gene lost 1 base, with 12 bases spanning the gap. CDR1 KGHSH and CDR2 LQKENI come from the germline V gene. This CDR3 is built from 15 residues. The CDR3 bases are TGTGCCAGCTCACCCACCCGGGCCTTCCAAGAGACCCAGTACTTC. This translates into CASSPTRAFQETQYF.

The rearrangement joins TRBV20-1 to TRBJ2-5; 8 bases are a match to TRBD2. CDR3 length: 14 amino acids. V lost 5 bases, J lost 11 bases, and 16 bases stayed unmatched. Looked up from germline, CDR1 is DFQATT and CDR2 is SNEGSKA (reference sequence). Here the CDR3 DNA reads TGCAGTGCTGTACTAGGGGGACTAGTGGGAGAGCAGTACTTC. Translating gives CSAVLGGLVGEQYF.

The genes are TRBV20-1 and TRBJ2-3, with 13 bases identical to TRBD2. Germline V lookup: CDR1 DFQATT, CDR2 SNEGSKA (reference sequence). Trimming removed 6 bases from V and 1 base from J; junction bases left unmatched: 7. This CDR3 contains 16 residues. The CDR3 coding sequence is TGCAGTGCCCAGACTAGCGGGGGGCCTCGCACAGATACGCAGTATTTT. This gives the protein CSAQTSGGPRTDTQYF.

This clonotype has a handful of counts. The rearrangement uses TRBV7-2 and TRBJ2-1; no firm D call. Trimming stripped 4 bases from V and 9 bases from J, with 7 bases between. The CDR3 length is 11 residues. Germline lookup yields CDR1 SGHTA and CDR2 FQGNSA. CDR3 sequence: CASSSSPEQFF. In nucleotides, the CDR3 is TGTGCCAGCAGCTCCTCCCCTGAGCAGTTCTTC.

This clonotype was seen only a few times. V usage is TRBV4-1 and J usage is TRBJ2-7; D gene ambiguous. Trimming cost V 1 base and J 4 bases, with 8 bases left between them. The CDR3 has 13 residues. CDR1 is MGHRA, CDR2 YSYEKL, per germline. CDR3 in amino acids: CASSQGGEYEQYF. The CDR3 DNA follows: TGCGCCAGCAGCCAAGGTGGGGAATACGAGCAGTACTTC.

The V gene is TRBV2, the J gene TRBJ2-2; D is uncertain. The V gene lost 4 bases and the J gene lost 1 base, with 7 bases spanning the gap. The CDR3 runs to 14 residues. Germline CDR1 reads SNHLY; CDR2 reads FYNNEI. CDR3 sequence (DNA): TGTGCCAGCAGTGTAAAGGGGAACACCGGGGAGCTGTTTTTT. Translated, it gives CASSVKGNTGELFF.

This clonotype appeared a few times. V and J are TRBV7-8 and TRBJ2-5; unclear D gene. This CDR3 comprises 13 residues. CDR1 and CDR2 (germline): SGHVS, FQNEAQ. V was cut by 0 bases and J by 5 bases, with 7 bases left in between. The CDR3 protein is CASSLALVETQYF. DNA for the CDR3: TGTGCCAGCAGCTTAGCCTTAGTGGAGACCCAGTACTTC.

This chain connects TRBV15 to TRBJ2-7; the D is unclear. The V end was cut by 0 bases, the J end by 3 bases, with 18 bases between. CDR1 and CDR2 (germline): LNHNV, YYDKDF (reference sequence). The CDR3 loop spans 17 amino acids. The CDR3 bases are TGTGCCACCAGCAGAGAATCGGGCTCCATACAGTACTACGAGCAGTACTTC. Amino acids: CATSRESGSIQYYEQYF.

This clonotype was picked up a small number of times. This chain uses TRBV4-1 with TRBJ1-5; D gene ambiguous. V gave up 5 bases and J gave up 4 bases, with 12 bases separating them. In germline, CDR1 is MGHRA, CDR2 YSYEKL. The CDR3 consists of 14 residues. The DNA of the CDR3 is TGCGCCAGCAGCTCCGGACCGATAAATCAGCCCCAGCATTTT. It encodes CASSSGPINQPQHF.

The chain combines TRBV20-1 with TRBJ2-1; 7 nucleotides line up with TRBD2. Germline-derived CDR1 and CDR2 are DFQATT and SNEGSKA (reference sequence). This CDR3 spans 11 amino acids. DNA of the CDR3: TGCGGGGGTAGCGGGCCCAGGGCGCAGTTCTTC. Its translation: CGGSGPRAQFF.

This clonotype was counted a few times. This chain links TRBV4-2 with TRBJ2-3, with a weak D call TRBD2 (6 bases). Germline V lookup: CDR1 LGHNA, CDR2 YNFKEQ. CDR3 length: 18 amino acids. V was cut by 0 bases and J by 3 bases, with 19 bases left in between. The CDR3 here is CASSQDRALGRGTDTQYF. CDR3 DNA sequence: TGTGCCAGCAGCCAAGATAGGGCCCTCGGGAGAGGTACAGATACGCAGTATTTT.

The V call is TRBV5-1, the J call TRBJ1-1; D gene unclear. Trimming removed 5 bases from V and 11 bases from J, with 16 bases in between. The CDR3 is 12 amino acids. CDR1 is SGHRS, CDR2 YFSETQ, per germline. The CDR3 sequence: CASRYDTATAFF. CDR3 sequence (DNA): TGCGCCAGCAGATATGACACTGCAACCGCTTTCTTT.

The chain couples TRBV11-2 to TRBJ2-3, with a weak D call TRBD2 (7 bases). This CDR3 is 16 amino acids long. Germline CDR1 SGHAT, CDR2 FQNNGV. Trimming took off 2 bases at V and 4 bases at J, with 16 bases between the two ends. The CDR3 nucleotides are TGTGCCAGCAGCTTACGCCCAGGGGAGGGGGCAGATACGCAGTATTTT. Protein sequence: CASSLRPGEGADTQYF. Drawing the rest from reference TRBV11-2 and TRBJ2-3, the complete variable domain is EAGVAQSPRYKIIEKRQSVAFWCNPISGHATLYWYQQILGQGPKLLIQFQNNGVVDDSQLPKDRFSAERLKGVDSTLKIQPAKLEDSAVYLCASSLRPGEGADTQYFGPGTRLTVL.

This chain joins TRBV5-1 and TRBJ2-5; 14 nucleotides align to TRBD2. The end of the DNA aligns better with TRBJ2-7, so the J call may be wrong. CDR1 and CDR2 from the germline V gene are SGHRS and YFSETQ. CDR3 size: 15 residues. This CDR3 reads CASASGLAGVGEQYF. CDR3 bases: TGCGCCAGCGCCTCGGGACTAGCGGGAGTGGGCGAGCAGTACTTC.

The chain employs TRBV3-1 and TRBJ2-1, with D uncertain. CDR1 and CDR2 from the germline V gene are LGHDT and YNNKEL (reference sequence). The CDR3 contains 16 residues. Trimming left V 0 bases short and J 9 bases short, with 18 bases between. This CDR3 is CASSQEGSGTIGEQFF. The CDR3 DNA reads as TGTGCCAGCAGCCAAGAGGGGTCCGGCACAATCGGTGAGCAGTTCTTC.

This clonotype showed up many times. This sequence may be a read error, since a much larger clone differs from it by one base. The genes are TRBV29-1 and TRBJ2-1, with D hard to call. TRBJ2-7 matches the DNA end more closely, so the J call is doubtful. This CDR3 has 13 residues. Germline CDR1 and CDR2: SQVTM and ANQGSEA. The CDR3 DNA sequence: TGCAGCGTTGAAGACAGTTCCTACAATGAGCAGTACTTC. This translates into CSVEDSSYNEQYF.

The chain's CDR3 is CATGQGTKETQYF. The CDR3 DNA reads as TGTGCCACCGGACAGGGTACGAAGGAGACCCAGTACTTC. The chain is built from TRBV24-1 and TRBJ2-5; TRBD1 matches 8 bases. The CDR3 extends over 13 amino acids. V was pared by 9 bases and J by 5 bases, with 7 bases of the junction left unmatched. Germline assignment: CDR1 KGHDR and CDR2 SFDVKD.

The J gene is TRBJ2-5, the V gene TRBV6-1; D is possibly TRBD1 (6 bases). This CDR3 spans 14 amino acids. Germline CDR1 is MNHNS and CDR2 is SASEGT. The V and J ends lost 7 bases and 3 bases respectively, with 15 bases between them. For the CDR3, the DNA is TGTGCCAGCACCTACGGGTCAGGGGAAGAGACCCAGTACTTC. Translating gives CASTYGSGEETQYF.

This clonotype was seen only once. The gene calls are TRBV24-1 and TRBJ2-1, with a tentative D call TRBD2 (5 bases). Germline V gene lookup returns CDR1 KGHDR and CDR2 SFDVKD. V lost 1 base and J lost 15, with 12 bases in between. The CDR3 runs 12 residues. In DNA, the CDR3 is TGTGCCACCAGTGATTTTAGGGAGCAACTGTTCTTC. This encodes CATSDFREQLFF.